This TCR beta chain was obtained from a study of blood T cell repertoires in COVID-19 (dated by TCRdb to about 2020). Regarding the research as a whole: The collaborator samples originated in the United States, Italy and Spain and spanned the acute and convalescent phases of COVID-19. The repertoires were released in a freely available public database meant as a resource for research on the immune response to SARS-CoV-2. The material from the prospective study consisted of cDNA or gDNA derived from T cells, B-cell-depleted T cells, or PBMCs. Where available, HLA class I and class II types were taken from metadata supplied by the sample provider and were not determined by assay-based typing. Subjects who had been exposed to COVID-19, were actively infected with it, or had recovered from it provided the deeply sampled blood TCRbeta repertoires that made up the dataset. Nearly every sample came with metadata listing a de-identified subject ID, COVID-19 status, age in years and sex. Samples came from the ongoing ImmuneRACE study (first 160 participants) plus 1,254 subjects from 6 global collaborators. What the research found in general, with its limitations: Clinical and demographic metadata were provided uncurated, with the amount varying by source and participant.

The CDR3 has 16 amino acids, counting the end cysteine and phenylalanine. Only the CDR3 region is kept as DNA, spanning 48 bases read in frame from base 1. The V and J ends are trimmed by 0 bases and 4 bases, leaving 15 bases between them. Per the germline V gene, LGHNT is the CDR1 and FRNRAP is the CDR2. TCRbeta CDR3 regions were amplified from genomic DNA using the immunoSEQ Assay, a bias-controlled multiplex PCR. Concerning the study's data processing: The number of nucleated cells in each sample was estimated by amplification of reference gene primers within the assay. Sequence reads were collapsed and filtered to measure the absolute abundance of every unique TCRbeta CDR3 rearrangement. Productive Simpson clonality was computed per sample as the square root of Simpson's diversity index over productive rearrangements. Not all clones reach the TCRdb copy of this immuneACCESS table, which keeps in-frame sequences only. Checked studies attribute under half of the gap to unresolved V genes and leave the rest unexplained. For V, J and clone size, that table is used; D and trimming come from the DNA. This sample lists approximately 210,000 clones; roughly 78% were detected once. About 12% of the sample rests with the top ten.

Notes on this clone: Which antigen it targets is not known. Base qualities are missing; no much larger clone stands one base away.

Each collaborating institution followed its own protocols to collect whole blood in K2EDTA tubes. For TCRbeta analysis, collaborators shipped samples as frozen whole blood, isolated PBMCs, or DNA extracted from either of those sample types. Sequenced: peripheral blood. This TCR was sampled from a woman in her forties with acute or convalescent COVID-19. This chain is built from TRBV12-5 and TRBJ1-2, with a weak D call of TRBD1 (5 bases match). The CDR3 region reads CASGLVLGRDTYGYTF. The nucleotide sequence reads TGTGCTAGTGGTTTGGTACTGGGCAGGGATACCTATGGCTACACCTTC.